This T cell receptor (beta chain) was sequenced during a study of shared clonotypes between healthy human individuals. Germline assignment: CDR1 SEHNR and CDR2 FQNEAQ (reference sequence). V dropped 6 bases and J dropped 6 bases, with 9 bases sitting between them. CDR3 length: 12 amino acids. On this clone: The identical CDR3 is also encoded by other nucleotide sequences in the sample.

Naive CD8 cells were CD45RO-negative, positively selected for CCR7, excluding terminally differentiated effector memory CD45RA+ cells. Within Nashville, Tennessee resided all donors, each a Caucasian adult. Method: immunoSEQ multiplex PCR; TCRdb's copy keeps in-frame clones and lacks some. The repertoire holds about 2 million clones, with about 95% as singletons. The TCR was taken from a man between 18 and 29 years old in good health. The gene calls are TRBV7-9 and TRBJ2-1, with D unresolved. Sequenced input: naive CD8+ T cells sorted from blood. Here the CDR3 DNA reads TGTGCCAGCAGTCCCGGCCGCAATGAGCAGTTCTTC. This codes for CASSPGRNEQFF. Variable domain in full (rest from reference TRBV7-9 and TRBJ2-1): DTGVSQNPRHKITKRGQNVTFRCDPISEHNRLYWYRQTLGQGPEFLTYFQNEAQLEKSRLLSDRFSAERPKGSFSTLEIQRTEQGDSAMYLCASSPGRNEQFFGPGTRLTVL.